Sequencing of this TCR beta chain was carried out in a study of beta chain features in type 1 diabetes. What was sequenced were expressed TCRB transcripts, since all of the isolated RNA had been reverse transcribed. Naive, central memory and regulatory T cell samples averaged around 3.5 million immunoSEQ reads each. Produced via immunoSEQ multiplex PCR; TCRdb's table is partial and in-frame only. The sample gives 140,000 to 150,000 clones, about 50% of which show up once; 0.35% to 0.45% is in the top ten. Only one heparinised blood draw was taken per donor, and its volume averaged around 100 mL. This CDR3 is 16 amino acids long. Trimming removed 4 bases from V and 0 bases from J, with 13 bases in between. Per germline, CDR1 MNHNS and CDR2 SASEGT.

This sequence was found in a man between 18 and 29 years old in good health. The sample taken for sequencing was Tregs from blood. The chain combines TRBV6-1 with TRBJ1-3; TRBD1 might be the D (6 bases). The CDR3 DNA reads TGTGCCAGCAGTGGGCCCTACAGGGCCTCTGGAAACACCATATATTTT. It translates to CASSGPYRASGNTIYF.